The rows below give T cell receptor beta chains drawn from one sample of a study of Ad26.COV2.S vaccination and SARS-CoV-2 variants. Repertoires were generated with immunoSEQ multiplex PCR, while TCRdb's copy carries only in-frame clones and drops some. The sample records approximately 420,000 clones, roughly nine tenths being singletons. Sample: peripheral blood, taken in a trial of Ad26.COV2.S vaccine versus placebo. The receptors here all came from a person aged 18 to 59 who received the Ad26.COV2.S COVID-19 vaccine or a placebo. Both conserved end residues are part of each CDR3. A D gene is named only where the DNA matches it firmly. Some rows mark clone size as missing; the rest say once, few, many or name a class of expanded clone.

v_call	d_call	clone_size	j_call	cdr3_aa	cdr3_nt
TRBV5-8	-	-	TRBJ1-2	CASSLGGPTGYTF	TGTGCCAGCAGCCTAGGAGGACCTACTGGCTACACCTTC
TRBV7-8	-	-	TRBJ1-6	CASNRGGDNSPLHF	TGTGCCAGCAATCGGGGGGGAGACAATTCACCCCTCCACTTT
TRBV19	-	-	TRBJ1-2	CASSPTAHPFYGYTF	TGTGCCAGTAGTCCGACAGCGCATCCATTCTATGGCTACACCTTC
TRBV6-5	-	few	TRBJ1-2	CASSYSARGPYGYTF	TGTGCCAGCAGTTACTCGGCAAGAGGCCCCTATGGCTACACCTTC
TRBV6-2/TRBV6-3	-	-	TRBJ1-2	CASSYSNQGDGYTF	TGTGCCAGCAGTTACTCGAACCAGGGTGATGGCTACACCTTC
TRBV11-2	-	-	TRBJ1-4	CASSLAEGRLFF	TGTGCCAGCAGCTTAGCCGAGGGCAGACTGTTTTTT
TRBV7-8	-	-	TRBJ2-3	CASSFGRDTQYF	TGTGCCAGCAGCTTCGGGAGAGATACGCAGTATTTT
TRBV20-1	-	-	TRBJ1-1	CSASWAGGFANTEAFF	TGCAGTGCTAGTTGGGCCGGGGGCTTCGCGAACACTGAAGCTTTCTTT
TRBV6-1	TRBD1	-	TRBJ1-2	CASSDRDRPNYGYTF	TGTGCCAGCAGTGACCGGGACAGACCCAACTATGGCTACACCTTC
TRBV12-5	-	-	TRBJ2-7	CASGHNTASYEQYF	TGTGCTAGTGGTCACAACACCGCCTCCTACGAGCAGTACTTC
TRBV29-1	TRBD2	-	TRBJ2-1	CSAQRTSGASYNEQFF	TGCAGCGCCCAGAGGACTAGCGGGGCTTCATACAATGAGCAGTTCTTC
TRBV5-5	TRBD2	-	TRBJ2-1	CASSFLRPGTTNEQFF	TGTGCCAGCAGCTTTCTAAGACCCGGGACTACCAATGAGCAGTTCTTC
TRBV6-6	TRBD1	-	TRBJ1-6	CASRISQTGISPLHF	TGTGCCAGCAGAATTAGTCAGACAGGGATTTCACCCCTCCACTTT
TRBV5-5	-	-	TRBJ2-2	CASSQTNTGELFF	TGTGCCAGCAGCCAGACGAACACCGGGGAGCTGTTTTTT
TRBV2	-	-	TRBJ2-7	CASSEDFNSYEQYF	TGTGCCAGCAGTGAAGACTTTAACAGCTACGAGCAGTACTTC
TRBV6-5	-	once	TRBJ1-6	CASSYSHNSPLHF	TGTGCCAGCAGTTACTCACATAATTCACCCCTCCACTTT
TRBV5-4	TRBD1	-	TRBJ2-5	CASSPRTGEETQYF	TGTGCCAGCAGCCCCAGGACAGGGGAAGAGACCCAGTACTTC
TRBV30	-	-	TRBJ1-3	CAWSPQGYTIYF	TGTGCCTGGAGTCCTCAGGGATACACCATATATTTT
TRBV3-1/TRBV3-2	TRBD1	-	TRBJ1-1	CASSHGQGLMNTEAFF	TGTGCCAGCAGCCACGGACAGGGCCTAATGAACACTGAAGCTTTCTTT
TRBV5-5	-	-	TRBJ2-1	CASSFWGNNEQFF	TGTGCCAGCAGCTTTTGGGGGAACAATGAGCAGTTCTTC
TRBV11-2	-	-	TRBJ1-3	CASRQAGSGNTIYF	TGTGCCAGCAGGCAGGCCGGCTCTGGAAACACCATATATTTT
TRBV10-3	-	-	TRBJ1-1	CAISEGVGGAGEAFF	TGTGCCATCAGTGAGGGGGTCGGGGGGGCCGGTGAAGCTTTCTTT
TRBV5-5	-	-	TRBJ1-3	CASSLGSSGSGNTIYF	TGTGCCAGCAGCTTGGGTTCTTCAGGCTCTGGAAACACCATATATTTT
TRBV6-6	TRBD1	-	TRBJ2-7	CASSYSGQGTTGEQYF	TGTGCCAGCAGTTACTCCGGACAGGGAACGACCGGCGAGCAGTACTTC
TRBV3-1/TRBV3-2	-	-	TRBJ1-3	CASSLNPTNSGNTIYF	TGTGCCAGCAGCCTAAACCCTACTAACTCTGGAAACACCATATATTTT
TRBV4-3	TRBD2	-	TRBJ2-3	CASSLERVAGLDDTQYF	TGCGCCAGCAGCCTAGAAAGGGTAGCGGGGTTAGACGATACGCAGTATTTT
TRBV11-2	-	-	TRBJ2-7	CASSLGGDRSYEQYF	TGTGCCAGCAGCTTAGGGGGGGACAGATCCTACGAGCAGTACTTC
TRBV30	TRBD1	-	TRBJ2-7	CAWRSEGAREQYF	TGTGCCTGGAGATCAGAGGGGGCGCGCGAGCAGTACTTC
TRBV5-4	-	-	TRBJ1-1	CASREAGYTEAFF	TGTGCCAGCAGAGAGGCAGGGTACACTGAAGCTTTCTTT
TRBV4-1	TRBD2	-	TRBJ2-2	CASSLRTSGTSKGELFF	TGCGCCAGCAGCCTGAGGACTAGCGGCACCAGCAAGGGGGAGCTGTTTTTT
TRBV15	TRBD2	-	TRBJ2-3	CATSKASGGSDTQYF	TGTGCCACCAGCAAAGCTAGCGGGGGGTCAGATACGCAGTATTTT
TRBV4-3	-	-	TRBJ1-4	CASGTLGRGEKLFF	TGCGCCAGCGGCACACTGGGTAGGGGGGAAAAACTGTTTTTT
TRBV6-5	-	-	TRBJ2-1	CASSYSGSYNEQFF	TGTGCCAGCAGTTACTCGGGGTCCTACAATGAGCAGTTCTTC
TRBV10-3	TRBD2	-	TRBJ2-3	CAISVDSGGADTQYF	TGTGCCATCAGTGTGGATAGCGGGGGGGCAGATACGCAGTATTTT
TRBV18	TRBD2	-	TRBJ2-7	CASSGEAGGGYEQYF	TGTGCCAGCTCTGGAGAAGCGGGGGGAGGCTACGAGCAGTACTTC
TRBV5-1	-	-	TRBJ1-1	CASSYPGTTEAFF	TGCGCCAGCAGCTATCCCGGGACCACTGAAGCTTTCTTT
TRBV7-8	-	once	TRBJ1-3	CASSLAAAGNTIYF	TGTGCCAGCAGCTTAGCGGCAGCTGGAAACACCATATATTTT
TRBV19	-	-	TRBJ1-5	CASSIDSPVEAPQHF	TGTGCCAGTAGTATAGACAGCCCAGTTGAGGCTCCCCAGCATTTT
TRBV29-1	-	-	TRBJ1-2	CSCSGTHKKRDYGYTF	TGCAGCTGTTCCGGGACCCATAAAAAACGGGACTATGGCTACACCTTC
TRBV27	-	-	TRBJ1-2	CASRPTDANYGYTF	TGTGCCAGCAGACCGACAGATGCTAACTATGGCTACACCTTC
TRBV6-6	-	-	TRBJ2-2	CASSYLSGELFF	TGTGCCAGCAGTTACTTAAGCGGGGAGCTGTTTTTT
TRBV29-1	-	-	TRBJ2-7	CSVGWLGAYEQYF	TGCAGCGTTGGGTGGCTGGGGGCCTACGAGCAGTACTTC
TRBV7-2	-	-	TRBJ2-1	CASSSFIRGNEQFF	TGTGCCAGCAGCTCTTTCATAAGGGGCAATGAGCAGTTCTTC
TRBV4-1	-	-	TRBJ2-1	CASANLYSGNEQFF	TGCGCCAGCGCCAACCTCTACTCCGGCAATGAGCAGTTCTTC
TRBV12-3/TRBV12-4	-	-	TRBJ1-1	CASTKEGNTEAFF	TGTGCCAGCACCAAAGAGGGGAACACTGAAGCTTTCTTT
TRBV4-3	TRBD2	-	TRBJ2-1	CASSQEGTSGGANEQFF	TGCGCCAGCAGCCAAGAGGGGACTAGCGGGGGGGCCAATGAGCAGTTCTTC
TRBV27	-	-	TRBJ1-2	CASRGGAYYYGYTF	TGTGCCAGCAGGGGAGGGGCCTACTACTATGGCTACACCTTC
TRBV2	-	-	TRBJ1-1	CASSGGLNTEAFF	TGTGCCAGTTCGGGGGGTTTGAACACTGAAGCTTTCTTT
TRBV29-1	-	-	TRBJ1-1	CSVAGRMNTEAFF	TGCAGCGTCGCAGGTAGGATGAACACTGAAGCTTTCTTT